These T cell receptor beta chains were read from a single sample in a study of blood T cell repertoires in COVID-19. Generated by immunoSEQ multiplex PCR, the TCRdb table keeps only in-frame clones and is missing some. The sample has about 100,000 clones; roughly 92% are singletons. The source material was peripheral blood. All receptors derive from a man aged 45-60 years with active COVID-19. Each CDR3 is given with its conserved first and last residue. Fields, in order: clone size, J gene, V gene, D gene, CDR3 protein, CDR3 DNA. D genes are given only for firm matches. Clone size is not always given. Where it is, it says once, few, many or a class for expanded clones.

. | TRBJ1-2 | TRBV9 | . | CASSPPPQAYGYTF | TGTGCCAGCAGCCCCCCACCGCAGGCCTATGGCTACACCTTC
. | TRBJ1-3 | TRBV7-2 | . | CASSLAAQSGNTIYF | TGTGCCAGCAGCTTAGCGGCCCAATCTGGAAACACCATATATTTT
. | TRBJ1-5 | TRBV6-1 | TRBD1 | CASSALGQGGDQPQHF | TGTGCCAGCAGTGCCCTCGGACAGGGGGGTGATCAGCCCCAGCATTTT
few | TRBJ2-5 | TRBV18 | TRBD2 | CASSPAPVGTSGSETQYF | TGTGCCAGCTCACCAGCTCCCGTTGGGACTAGCGGGAGTGAGACCCAGTACTTC
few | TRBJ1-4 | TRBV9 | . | CASSAGITLDEKLFF | TGTGCCAGCAGCGCAGGAATAACCTTGGATGAAAAACTGTTTTTT
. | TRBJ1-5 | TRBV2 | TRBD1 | CASSAGTGGVRVSNQPQHF | TGTGCCAGCAGTGCCGGGACAGGGGGCGTAAGGGTAAGCAATCAGCCCCAGCATTTT
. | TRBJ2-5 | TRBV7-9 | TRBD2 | CASSLTAGGEETQYF | TGTGCCAGCAGCTTAACAGCGGGAGGGGAGGAGACCCAGTACTTC
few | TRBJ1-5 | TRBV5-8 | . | CASSLKRGAPNQPQHF | TGTGCCAGCAGCCTTAAGCGGGGGGCCCCCAATCAGCCCCAGCATTTT
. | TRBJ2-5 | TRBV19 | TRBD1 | CASSKGQGMETQYF | TGTGCCAGTAGTAAGGGACAGGGGATGGAGACCCAGTACTTC
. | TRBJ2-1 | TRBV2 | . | CASSGLGAREFF | TGTGCCAGCAGTGGTTTGGGGGCTCGGGAGTTCTTC
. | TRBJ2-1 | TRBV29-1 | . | CSAKGFNEQFF | TGCAGCGCCAAGGGGTTCAATGAGCAGTTCTTC
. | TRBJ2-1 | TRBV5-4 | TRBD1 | CASSGTTGTGGDEQFF | TGTGCCAGCAGCGGGACTACCGGGACAGGGGGTGACGAGCAGTTCTTC
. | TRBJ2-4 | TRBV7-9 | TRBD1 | CASSLGGQGNIQYF | TGTGCCAGCAGCTTAGGGGGACAGGGAAACATTCAGTACTTC
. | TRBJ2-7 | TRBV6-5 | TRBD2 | CASSTPGGYEQYF | TGTGCCAGCAGTACCCCGGGGGGCTACGAGCAGTACTTC
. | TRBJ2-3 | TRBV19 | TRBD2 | CASSVSGADTQYF | TGTGCCAGTAGTGTTAGCGGGGCAGATACGCAGTATTTT
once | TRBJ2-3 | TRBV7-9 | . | CASSRTVGVSTDTQYF | TGTGCCAGCAGCCGGACAGTGGGGGTTAGCACAGATACGCAGTATTTT
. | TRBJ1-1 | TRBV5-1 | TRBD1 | CASTFGGRGRTEAFF | TGCGCCAGCACCTTTGGAGGCAGGGGGCGAACTGAAGCTTTCTTT
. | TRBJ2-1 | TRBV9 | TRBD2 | CASSVVAGGTYNEQFF | TGTGCCAGCAGCGTAGTAGCGGGGGGGACCTACAATGAGCAGTTCTTC
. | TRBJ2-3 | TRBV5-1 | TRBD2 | CASSLFSSGGGTDTQYF | TGCGCCAGCAGCTTGTTCTCTAGCGGAGGGGGCACAGATACGCAGTATTTT
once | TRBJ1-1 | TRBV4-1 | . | CASSQGPGEGNTEAFF | TGCGCCAGCAGCCAGGGACCTGGGGAGGGGAACACTGAAGCTTTCTTT
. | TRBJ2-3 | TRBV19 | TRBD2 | CASSGGTSGTGGHADTQYF | TGTGCCAGTAGTGGCGGGACTAGCGGGACCGGAGGTCACGCAGATACGCAGTATTTT
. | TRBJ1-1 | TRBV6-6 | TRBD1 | CASRWDSLNTEAFF | TGTGCCAGCAGGTGGGACAGCTTGAACACTGAAGCTTTCTTT
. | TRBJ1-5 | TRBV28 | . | CASSLSGQPQHF | TGTGCCAGCAGTTTATCAGGTCAGCCCCAGCATTTT
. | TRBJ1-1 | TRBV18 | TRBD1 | CASSPGQGDSEAFF | TGTGCCAGCTCACCCGGACAGGGGGATTCTGAAGCTTTCTTT
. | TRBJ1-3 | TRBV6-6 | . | CATLPDGNPGNTIYF | TGTGCCACCCTCCCCGACGGGAATCCTGGAAACACCATATATTTT
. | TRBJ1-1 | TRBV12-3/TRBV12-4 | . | CASGRHQTEAFF | TGTGCCAGCGGGAGACATCAAACTGAAGCTTTCTTT
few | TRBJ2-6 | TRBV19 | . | CASSMGRAGANVLTF | TGTGCCAGTAGTATGGGCAGGGCTGGGGCCAACGTCCTGACTTTC
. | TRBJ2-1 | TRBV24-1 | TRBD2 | CATSDPGLAGGGANNEQFF | TGTGCCACCAGTGATCCGGGACTAGCGGGAGGAGGGGCCAACAATGAGCAGTTCTTC
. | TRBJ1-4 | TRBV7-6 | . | CASSNARATNEKLFF | TGTGCCAGCAGCAATGCTCGGGCAACTAATGAAAAACTGTTTTTT
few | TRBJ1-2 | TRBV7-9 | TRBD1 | CASTIIRTGNYGYTF | TGTGCCAGCACCATTATTAGGACAGGAAACTATGGCTACACCTTC
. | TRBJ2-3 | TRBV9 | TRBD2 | CASKLGLAGDTQYF | TGTGCCAGTAAATTGGGACTAGCGGGGGATACGCAGTATTTT
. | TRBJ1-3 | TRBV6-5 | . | CASRLSPGNTIYF | TGTGCCAGCCGTTTGAGTCCCGGAAACACCATATATTTT
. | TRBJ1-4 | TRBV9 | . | CASSVGPGLANEKLFF | TGTGCCAGCAGCGTAGGTCCGGGTCTTGCTAATGAAAAACTGTTTTTT
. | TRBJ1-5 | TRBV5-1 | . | CASSLDGSRQPQHF | TGCGCCAGCAGCTTGGATGGTTCTCGGCAGCCCCAGCATTTT
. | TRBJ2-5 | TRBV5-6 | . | CASSPDTQETQYF | TGTGCCAGCAGCCCGGACACACAAGAGACCCAGTACTTC
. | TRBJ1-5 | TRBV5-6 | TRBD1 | CASSLAGTGVDQPQHF | TGTGCCAGCAGCTTGGCCGGGACAGGGGTCGATCAGCCCCAGCATTTT
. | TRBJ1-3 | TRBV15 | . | CATSRDPKSGNTIYF | TGTGCCACCAGCAGAGATCCTAAATCTGGAAACACCATATATTTT
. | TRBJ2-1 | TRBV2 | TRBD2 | CASNFGGVSYNEQFF | TGTGCCAGCAACTTTGGGGGGGTCTCCTACAATGAGCAGTTCTTC
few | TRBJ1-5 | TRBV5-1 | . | CASSLDGQSNQPQHF | TGCGCCAGCAGCTTGGACGGACAGAGCAATCAGCCCCAGCATTTT
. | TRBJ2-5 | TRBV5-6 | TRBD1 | CASSLKGQTGYLAQYF | TGTGCCAGCAGCTTGAAGGGACAGACAGGGTACTTGGCCCAGTACTTC
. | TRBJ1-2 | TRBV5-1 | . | CASSLTNTANYGYTF | TGCGCCAGCAGTCTGACTAATACAGCTAACTATGGCTACACCTTC
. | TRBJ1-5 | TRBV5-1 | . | CASSLGGRINQPQHF | TGCGCCAGCAGCTTGGGAGGGCGGATCAATCAGCCCCAGCATTTT
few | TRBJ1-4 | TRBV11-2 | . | CASSRGTSATNEKLFF | TGTGCCAGCAGCCGGGGGACTTCTGCAACTAATGAAAAACTGTTTTTT
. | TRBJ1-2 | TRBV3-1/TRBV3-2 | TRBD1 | CASSQVAGGNYGYTF | TGTGCCAGCAGCCAAGTGGCAGGGGGCAACTATGGCTACACCTTC
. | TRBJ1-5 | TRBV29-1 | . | CSVGGGGNQPQHF | TGCAGCGTTGGGGGAGGGGGCAATCAGCCCCAGCATTTT
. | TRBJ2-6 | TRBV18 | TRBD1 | CASSPNDRGLAGANVLTF | TGTGCCAGCTCACCAAACGACAGGGGTCTAGCTGGGGCCAACGTCCTGACTTTC
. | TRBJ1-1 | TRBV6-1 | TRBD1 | CASSEYGPDRGTEAFF | TGTGCCAGCAGTGAATACGGCCCGGACAGGGGCACTGAAGCTTTCTTT